This T cell receptor beta chain emerged from a study of shared clonotypes between healthy human individuals. V was pared by 5 bases and J by 4 bases, with 18 bases between. The CDR3 spans 16 residues. Per the germline V gene, CDR1 is LNHDA and CDR2 is SQIVND (reference sequence). Some clones are missing from TCRdb's copy, which holds only in-frame ones; the method was immunoSEQ multiplex PCR. Of about 2.4 million clones in the sample, approximately 90% were seen once. Overall study results and limits: Naive subsets generally exceeded memory subsets in estimated richness.

Concerning this clone itself: As yet, its antigen is unknown.

The TCR originated in a man younger than 30 in good health. The chain joins TRBV19 to TRBJ1-5; no firm D call. Sequencing was done on a sample of naive CD4+ T cells sorted from blood. Subset meaning: CD45RA+ positively selected. CDR3 bases: TGTGCCAGTAGTTACCCGGGAAATCCGGTGAATCAGCCCCAGCATTTT. Its protein product is CASSYPGNPVNQPQHF.